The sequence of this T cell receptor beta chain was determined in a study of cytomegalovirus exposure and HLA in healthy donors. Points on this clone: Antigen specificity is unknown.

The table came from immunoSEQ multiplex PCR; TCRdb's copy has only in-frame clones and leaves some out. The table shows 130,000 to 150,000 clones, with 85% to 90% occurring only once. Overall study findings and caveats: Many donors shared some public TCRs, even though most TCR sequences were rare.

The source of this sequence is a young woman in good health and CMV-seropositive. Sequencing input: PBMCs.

CDR3 nucleotides: TGTGCCAGTAGTGTACGACAGGGGGTTTTCACTGAAGCTTTCTTT. Amino acid sequence: CASSVRQGVFTEAFF. The gene calls are TRBV19 and TRBJ1-1; the match to TRBD1 covers 9 bases. J gave up 4 bases and V 5 bases, and 8 bases lay outside the gene matches. From germline, CDR1 is LNHDA and CDR2 SQIVND (reference sequence). This CDR3 contains 15 residues.